This record covers a single T cell receptor (beta chain). Clones were read by immunoSEQ multiplex PCR, and TCRdb kept only the in-frame ones, dropping some. The sample lists fewer than 90,000 clones, roughly 90% occurring once. These data belong to a study of technical replicates of blood from a handful of donors. CDR3 length: 16 amino acids. CDR1 and CDR2 (germline): SGDLS, YYNGEE. V was trimmed by 2 bases and J by 4 bases, leaving 16 bases between them. This chain joins TRBV9 and TRBJ2-1; no clear D gene. The source material was T cells isolated from PBMCs. This clonotype originated in a human donor in good health. CDR3 sequence reads: CASSVSGGAQYNEQFF. DNA for the CDR3: TGTGCCAGCAGCGTCTCTGGCGGCGCCCAGTACAATGAGCAGTTCTTC.